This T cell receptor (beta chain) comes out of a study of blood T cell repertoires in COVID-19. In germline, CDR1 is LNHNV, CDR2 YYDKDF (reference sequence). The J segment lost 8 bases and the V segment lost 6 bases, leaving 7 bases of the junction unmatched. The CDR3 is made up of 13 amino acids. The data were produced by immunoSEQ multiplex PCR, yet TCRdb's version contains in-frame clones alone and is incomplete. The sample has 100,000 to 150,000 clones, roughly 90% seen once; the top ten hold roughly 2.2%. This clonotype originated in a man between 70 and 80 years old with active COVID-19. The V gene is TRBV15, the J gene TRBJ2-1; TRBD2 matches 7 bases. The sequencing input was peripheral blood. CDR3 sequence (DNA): TGTGCCACCAGGGGAGGGCATGTGGATGAGCAGTTCTTC. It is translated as CATRGGHVDEQFF. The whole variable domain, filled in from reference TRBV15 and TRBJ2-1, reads DAMVIQNPRYQVTQFGKPVTLSCSQTLNHNVMYWYQQKSSQAPKLLFHYYDKDFNNEADTPDNFQSRRPNTSFCFLDIRSPGLGDTAMYLCATRGGHVDEQFFGPGTRLTVL.